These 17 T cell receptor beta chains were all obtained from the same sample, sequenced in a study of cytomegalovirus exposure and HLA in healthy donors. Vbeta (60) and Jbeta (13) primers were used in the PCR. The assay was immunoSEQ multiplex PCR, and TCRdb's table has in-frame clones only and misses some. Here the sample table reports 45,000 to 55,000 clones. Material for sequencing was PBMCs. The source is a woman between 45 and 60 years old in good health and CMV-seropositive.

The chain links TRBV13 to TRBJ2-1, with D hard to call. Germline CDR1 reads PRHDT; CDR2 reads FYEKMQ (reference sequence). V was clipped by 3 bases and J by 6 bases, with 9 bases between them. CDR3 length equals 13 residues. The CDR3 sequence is CASSFSPVNEQFF. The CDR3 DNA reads TGTGCCAGCAGCTTTTCTCCGGTCAATGAGCAGTTCTTC. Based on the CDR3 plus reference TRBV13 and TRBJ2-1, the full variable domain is AAGVIQSPRHLIKEKRETATLKCYPIPRHDTVYWYQQGPGQDPQFLISFYEKMQSDKGSIPDRFSAQQFSDYHSELNMSSLELGDSALYFCASSFSPVNEQFFGPGTRLTVL.

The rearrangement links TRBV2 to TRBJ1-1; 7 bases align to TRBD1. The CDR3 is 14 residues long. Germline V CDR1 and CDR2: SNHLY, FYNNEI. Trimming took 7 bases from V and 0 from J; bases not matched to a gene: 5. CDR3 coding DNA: TGTGCCAGCAAGGGGGCCGCTCTGAACACTGAAGCTTTCTTT. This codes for CASKGAALNTEAFF.

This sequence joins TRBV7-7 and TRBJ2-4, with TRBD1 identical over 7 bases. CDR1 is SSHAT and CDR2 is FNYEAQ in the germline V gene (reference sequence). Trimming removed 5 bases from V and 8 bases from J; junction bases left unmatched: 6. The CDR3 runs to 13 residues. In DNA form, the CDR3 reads TGTGCCAGCAGCATCGACAGGGACCACATTCAGTACTTC. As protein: CASSIDRDHIQYF.

The CDR3 is CASSEAGPGRHSGYGYTF. CDR3 nucleotide sequence: TGTGCCAGCAGTGAAGCAGGGCCAGGGAGGCATTCGGGGTATGGCTACACCTTC. J is TRBJ1-2 and V is TRBV6-1, with a weak D call TRBD1 (5 bases). The germline gives CDR1 MNHNS, CDR2 SASEGT. This CDR3 spans 18 amino acids. Trimming pared 0 bases from V and 5 bases from J, leaving 22 bases between.

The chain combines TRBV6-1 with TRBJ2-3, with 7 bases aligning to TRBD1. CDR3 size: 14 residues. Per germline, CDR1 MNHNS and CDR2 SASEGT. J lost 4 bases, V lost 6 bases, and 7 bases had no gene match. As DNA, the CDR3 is TGTGCCAGCAGGGACTTGAGGGGGCCAGATACGCAGTATTTT. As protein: CASRDLRGPDTQYF.

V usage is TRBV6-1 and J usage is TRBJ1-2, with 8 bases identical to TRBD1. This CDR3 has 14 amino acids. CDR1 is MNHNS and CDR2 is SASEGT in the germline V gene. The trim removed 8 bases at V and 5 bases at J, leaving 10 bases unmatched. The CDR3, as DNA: TGTGCCAGCTTCCTACGGGGACAGGCTTATGGCTACACCTTC. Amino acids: CASFLRGQAYGYTF.

The CDR3 DNA reads as TGTGCCAGCAGCGCGACAGGGGGTTGCACTGAAGCTTTCTTT. This sequence encodes CASSATGGCTEAFF. The chain recombines TRBV21-1 with TRBJ1-1; TRBD1 is taken as the D call from the table, unchecked against the DNA. TRBV21-1 constitutes a pseudogene. This CDR3 comprises 14 residues.

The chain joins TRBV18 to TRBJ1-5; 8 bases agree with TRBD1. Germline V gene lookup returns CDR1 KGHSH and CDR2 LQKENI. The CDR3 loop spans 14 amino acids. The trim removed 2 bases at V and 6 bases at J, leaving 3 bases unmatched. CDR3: CASSPAGGIQPQHF. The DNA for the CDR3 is TGTGCCAGCTCACCAGCAGGGGGCATTCAGCCCCAGCATTTT.

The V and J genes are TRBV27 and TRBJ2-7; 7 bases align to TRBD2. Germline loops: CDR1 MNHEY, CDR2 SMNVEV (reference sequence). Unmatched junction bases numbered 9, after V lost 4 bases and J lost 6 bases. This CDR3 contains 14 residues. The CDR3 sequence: CASSSWTSLGEQYF. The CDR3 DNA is TGTGCCAGCAGTTCGTGGACTAGTTTGGGCGAGCAGTACTTC.

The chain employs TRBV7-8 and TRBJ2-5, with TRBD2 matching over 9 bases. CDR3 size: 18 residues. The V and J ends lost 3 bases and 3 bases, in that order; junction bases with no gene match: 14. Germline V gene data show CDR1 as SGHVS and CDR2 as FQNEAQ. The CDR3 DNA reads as TGTGCCAGCAGCTTTTCAACCTGGACTAGCGTGGGGGAAGAGACCCAGTACTTC. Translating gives CASSFSTWTSVGEETQYF.

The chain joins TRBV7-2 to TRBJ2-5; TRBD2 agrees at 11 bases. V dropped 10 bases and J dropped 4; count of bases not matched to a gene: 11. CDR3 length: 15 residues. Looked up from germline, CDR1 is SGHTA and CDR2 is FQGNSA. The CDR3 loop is CATTGSGGARETQYF. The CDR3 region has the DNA TGTGCCACCACCGGTAGCGGGGGGGCGAGAGAGACCCAGTACTTC.

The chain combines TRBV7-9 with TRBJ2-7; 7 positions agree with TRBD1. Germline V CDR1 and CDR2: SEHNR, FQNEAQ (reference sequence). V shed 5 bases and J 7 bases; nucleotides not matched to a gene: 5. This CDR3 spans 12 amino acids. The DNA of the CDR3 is TGTGCCAGCAGCCCACAGGGGTGGGAGCAGTACTTC. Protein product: CASSPQGWEQYF.

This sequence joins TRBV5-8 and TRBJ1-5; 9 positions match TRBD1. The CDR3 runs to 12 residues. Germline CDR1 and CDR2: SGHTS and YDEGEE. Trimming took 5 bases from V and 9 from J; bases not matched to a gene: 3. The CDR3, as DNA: TGTGCCAGCAGGGGACAGGGATGGCCCCAGCATTTT. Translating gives CASRGQGWPQHF.

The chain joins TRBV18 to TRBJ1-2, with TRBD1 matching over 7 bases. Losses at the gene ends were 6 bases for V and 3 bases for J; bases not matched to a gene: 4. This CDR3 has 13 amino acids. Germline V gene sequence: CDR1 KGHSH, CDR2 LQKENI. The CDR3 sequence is CASSEGADYGYTF. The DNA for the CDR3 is TGTGCCAGCTCCGAGGGGGCGGACTATGGCTACACCTTC.

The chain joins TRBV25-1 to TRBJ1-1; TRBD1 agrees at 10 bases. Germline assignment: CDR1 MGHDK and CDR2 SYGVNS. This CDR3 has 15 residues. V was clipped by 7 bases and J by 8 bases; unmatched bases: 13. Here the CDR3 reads CASTEAGQGVPEAFF. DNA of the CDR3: TGTGCCAGCACCGAGGCTGGACAGGGGGTGCCGGAAGCTTTCTTT.

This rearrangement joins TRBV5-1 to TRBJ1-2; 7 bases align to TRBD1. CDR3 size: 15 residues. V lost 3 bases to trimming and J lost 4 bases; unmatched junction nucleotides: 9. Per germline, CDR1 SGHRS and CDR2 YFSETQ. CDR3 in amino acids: CASSSRDSGVYGYTF. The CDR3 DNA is TGCGCCAGCAGCTCCCGGGACAGTGGGGTCTATGGCTACACCTTC.

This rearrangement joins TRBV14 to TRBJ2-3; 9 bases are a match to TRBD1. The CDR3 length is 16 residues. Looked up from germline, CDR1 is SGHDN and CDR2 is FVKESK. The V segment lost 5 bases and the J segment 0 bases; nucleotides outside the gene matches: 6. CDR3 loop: CASSFLQGASTDTQYF. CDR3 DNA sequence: TGTGCCAGCAGCTTTCTACAGGGGGCTAGCACAGATACGCAGTATTTT.